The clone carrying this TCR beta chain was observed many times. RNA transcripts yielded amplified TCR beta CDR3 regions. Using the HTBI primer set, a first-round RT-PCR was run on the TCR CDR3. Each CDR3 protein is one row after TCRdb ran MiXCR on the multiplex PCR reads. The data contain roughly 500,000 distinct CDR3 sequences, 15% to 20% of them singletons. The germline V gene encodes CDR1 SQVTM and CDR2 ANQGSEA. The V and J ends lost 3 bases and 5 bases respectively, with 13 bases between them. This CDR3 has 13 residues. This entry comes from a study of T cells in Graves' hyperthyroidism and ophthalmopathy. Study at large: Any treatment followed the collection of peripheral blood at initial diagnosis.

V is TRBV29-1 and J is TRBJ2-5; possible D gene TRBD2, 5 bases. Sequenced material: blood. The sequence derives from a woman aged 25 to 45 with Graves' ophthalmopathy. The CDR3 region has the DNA TGCAGCGTTGATTCCGTGGGAGTGGAGACCCAGTACTTC. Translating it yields CSVDSVGVETQYF.